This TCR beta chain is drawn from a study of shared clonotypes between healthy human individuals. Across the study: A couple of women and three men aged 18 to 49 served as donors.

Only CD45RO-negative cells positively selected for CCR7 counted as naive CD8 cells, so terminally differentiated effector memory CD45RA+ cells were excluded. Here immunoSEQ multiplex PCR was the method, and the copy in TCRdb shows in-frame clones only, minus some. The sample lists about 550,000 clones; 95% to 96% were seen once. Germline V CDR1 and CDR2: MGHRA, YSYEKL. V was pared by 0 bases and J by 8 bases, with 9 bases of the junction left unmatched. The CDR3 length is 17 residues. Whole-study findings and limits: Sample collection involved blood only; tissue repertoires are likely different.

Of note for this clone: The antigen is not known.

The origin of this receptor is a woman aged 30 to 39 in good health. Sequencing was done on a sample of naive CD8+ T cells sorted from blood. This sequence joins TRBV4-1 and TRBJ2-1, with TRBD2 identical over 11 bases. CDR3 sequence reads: CASSQDLVAGGPDEQFF. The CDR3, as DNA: TGCGCCAGCAGCCAAGATCTAGTAGCGGGAGGGCCTGATGAGCAGTTCTTC.